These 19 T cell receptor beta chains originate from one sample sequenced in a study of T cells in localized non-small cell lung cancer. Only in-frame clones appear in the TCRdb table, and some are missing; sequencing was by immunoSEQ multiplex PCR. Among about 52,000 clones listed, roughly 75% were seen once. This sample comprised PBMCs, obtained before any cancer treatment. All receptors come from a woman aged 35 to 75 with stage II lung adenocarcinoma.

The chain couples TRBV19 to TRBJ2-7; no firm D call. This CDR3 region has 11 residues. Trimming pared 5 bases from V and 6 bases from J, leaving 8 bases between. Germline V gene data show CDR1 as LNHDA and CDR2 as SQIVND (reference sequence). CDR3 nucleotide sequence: TGTGCCAGTAGTGACTTCCGCGAGCAGTACTTC. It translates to CASSDFREQYF.

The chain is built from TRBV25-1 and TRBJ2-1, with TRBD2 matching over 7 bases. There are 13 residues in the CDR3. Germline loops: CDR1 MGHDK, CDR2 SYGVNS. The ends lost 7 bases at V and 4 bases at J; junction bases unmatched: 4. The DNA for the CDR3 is TGTGCCAGCATCGGGGAGGGTTACAATGAGCAGTTCTTC. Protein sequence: CASIGEGYNEQFF.

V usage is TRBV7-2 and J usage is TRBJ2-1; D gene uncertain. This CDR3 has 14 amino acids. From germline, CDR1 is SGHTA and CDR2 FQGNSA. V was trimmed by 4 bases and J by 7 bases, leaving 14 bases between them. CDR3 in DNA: TGTGCCAGCAGCTCCCGGTACTATGGTAATGAGCAGTTCTTC. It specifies CASSSRYYGNEQFF. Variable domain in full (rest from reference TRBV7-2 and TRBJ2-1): GAGVSQSPSNKVTEKGKDVELRCDPISGHTALYWYRQSLGQGLEFLIYFQGNSAPDKSGLPSDRFSAERTGGSVSTLTIQRTQQEDSAVYLCASSSRYYGNEQFFGPGTRLTVL.

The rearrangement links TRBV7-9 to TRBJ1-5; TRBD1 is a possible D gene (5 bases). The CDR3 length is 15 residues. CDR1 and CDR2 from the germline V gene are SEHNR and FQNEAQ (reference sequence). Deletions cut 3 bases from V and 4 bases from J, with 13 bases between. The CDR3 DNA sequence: TGTGCCAGCAGCTTGGAGGGACTTCCGAATCAGCCCCAGCATTTT. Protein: CASSLEGLPNQPQHF. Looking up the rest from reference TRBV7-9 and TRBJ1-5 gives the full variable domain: DTGVSQNPRHKITKRGQNVTFRCDPISEHNRLYWYRQTLGQGPEFLTYFQNEAQLEKSRLLSDRFSAERPKGSFSTLEIQRTEQGDSAMYLCASSLEGLPNQPQHFGDGTRLSIL.

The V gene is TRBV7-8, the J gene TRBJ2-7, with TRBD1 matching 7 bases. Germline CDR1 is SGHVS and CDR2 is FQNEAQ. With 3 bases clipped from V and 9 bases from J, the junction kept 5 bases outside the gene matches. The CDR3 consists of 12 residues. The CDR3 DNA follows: TGTGCCAGCAGCTTCGACAGGGCTGGGCAGTACTTC. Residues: CASSFDRAGQYF.

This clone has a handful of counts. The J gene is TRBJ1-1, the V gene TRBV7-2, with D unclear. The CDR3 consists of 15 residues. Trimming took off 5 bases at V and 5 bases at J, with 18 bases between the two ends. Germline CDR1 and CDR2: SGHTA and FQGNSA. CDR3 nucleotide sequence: TGTGCCAGCAGCCCGAGCGCGGATCTAAGGACTGAAGCTTTCTTT. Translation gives CASSPSADLRTEAFF.

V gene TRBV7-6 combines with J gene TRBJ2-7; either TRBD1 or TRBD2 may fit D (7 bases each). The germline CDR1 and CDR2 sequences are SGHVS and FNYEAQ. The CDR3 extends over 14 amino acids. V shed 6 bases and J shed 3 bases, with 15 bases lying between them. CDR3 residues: CASSASGGGYEQYF. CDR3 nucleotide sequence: TGTGCCAGCAGTGCCTCAGGGGGGGGCTACGAGCAGTACTTC.

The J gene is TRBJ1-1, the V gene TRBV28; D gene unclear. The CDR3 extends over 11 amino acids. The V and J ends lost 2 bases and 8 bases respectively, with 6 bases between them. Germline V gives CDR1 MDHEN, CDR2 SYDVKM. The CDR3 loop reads CASSLTREAFF. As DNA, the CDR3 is TGTGCCAGCAGTTTAACCCGGGAAGCTTTCTTT.

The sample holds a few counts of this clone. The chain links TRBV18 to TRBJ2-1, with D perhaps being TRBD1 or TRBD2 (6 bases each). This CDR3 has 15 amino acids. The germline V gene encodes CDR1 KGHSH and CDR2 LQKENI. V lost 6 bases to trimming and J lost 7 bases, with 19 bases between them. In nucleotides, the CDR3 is TGTGCCAGCTCCCCTGAGGGGGGCCTCCGGAATGAGCAGTTCTTC. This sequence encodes CASSPEGGLRNEQFF.

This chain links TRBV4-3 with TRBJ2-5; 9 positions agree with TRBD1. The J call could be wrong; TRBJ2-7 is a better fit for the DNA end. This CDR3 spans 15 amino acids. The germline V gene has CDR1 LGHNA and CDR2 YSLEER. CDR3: CASSQAGGTGYEQYF. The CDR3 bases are TGCGCCAGCAGCCAAGCGGGCGGGACAGGGTACGAGCAGTACTTC.

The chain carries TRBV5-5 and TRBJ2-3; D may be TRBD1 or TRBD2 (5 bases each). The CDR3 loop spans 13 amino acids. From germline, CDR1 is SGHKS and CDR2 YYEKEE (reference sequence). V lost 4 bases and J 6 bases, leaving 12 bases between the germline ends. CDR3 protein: CASSGTADDTQYF. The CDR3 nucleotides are TGTGCCAGCAGCGGGACGGCGGATGATACGCAGTATTTT.

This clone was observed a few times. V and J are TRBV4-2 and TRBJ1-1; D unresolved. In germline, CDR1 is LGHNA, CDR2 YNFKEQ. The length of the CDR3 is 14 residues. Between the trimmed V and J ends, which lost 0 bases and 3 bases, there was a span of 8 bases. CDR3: CASSQDQTHTEAFF. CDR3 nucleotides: TGTGCCAGCAGCCAAGACCAGACCCACACTGAAGCTTTCTTT.

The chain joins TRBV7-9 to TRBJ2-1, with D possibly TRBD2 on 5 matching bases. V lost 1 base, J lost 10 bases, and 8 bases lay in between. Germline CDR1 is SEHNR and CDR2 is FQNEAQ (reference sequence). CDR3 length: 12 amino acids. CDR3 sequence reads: CASSLVPGEQFF. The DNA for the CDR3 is TGTGCCAGCAGCTTAGTCCCGGGAGAGCAGTTCTTC.

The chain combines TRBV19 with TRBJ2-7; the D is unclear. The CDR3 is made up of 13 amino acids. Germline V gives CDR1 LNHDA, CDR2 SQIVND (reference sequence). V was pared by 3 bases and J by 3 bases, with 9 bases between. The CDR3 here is CASSISANYEQYF. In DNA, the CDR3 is TGTGCCAGTAGTATTTCCGCGAACTACGAGCAGTACTTC.

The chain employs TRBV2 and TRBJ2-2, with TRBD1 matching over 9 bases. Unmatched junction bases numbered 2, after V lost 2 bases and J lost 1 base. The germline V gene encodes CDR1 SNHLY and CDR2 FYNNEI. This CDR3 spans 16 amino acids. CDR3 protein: CASSEMGQGNTGELFF. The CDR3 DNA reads TGTGCCAGCAGTGAAATGGGACAGGGGAACACCGGGGAGCTGTTTTTT.

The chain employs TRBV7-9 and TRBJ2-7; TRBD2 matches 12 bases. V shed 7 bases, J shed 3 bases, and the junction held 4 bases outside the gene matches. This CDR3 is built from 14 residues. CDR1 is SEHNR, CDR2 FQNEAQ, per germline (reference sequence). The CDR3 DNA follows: TGTGCCAGCAACCGACTAGCGGGGGACTACGAGCAGTACTTC. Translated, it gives CASNRLAGDYEQYF.

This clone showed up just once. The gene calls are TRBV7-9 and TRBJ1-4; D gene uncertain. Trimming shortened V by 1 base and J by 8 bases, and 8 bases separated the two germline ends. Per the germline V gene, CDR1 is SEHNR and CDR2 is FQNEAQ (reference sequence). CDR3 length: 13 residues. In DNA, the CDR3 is TGTGCCAGCAGCTTAGGCAGTCAGGAAAAACTGTTTTTT. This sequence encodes CASSLGSQEKLFF.

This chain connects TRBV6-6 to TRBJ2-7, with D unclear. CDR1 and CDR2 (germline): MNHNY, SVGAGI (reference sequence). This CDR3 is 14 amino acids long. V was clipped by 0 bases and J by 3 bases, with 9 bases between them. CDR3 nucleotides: TGTGCCAGCAGTTACTCGAGTCCCTACTACGAGCAGTACTTC. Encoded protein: CASSYSSPYYEQYF.

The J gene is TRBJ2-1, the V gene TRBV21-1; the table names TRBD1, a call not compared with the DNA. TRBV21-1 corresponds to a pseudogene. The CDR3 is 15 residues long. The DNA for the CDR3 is TGTGCCAGCAATTTCCGACAGGGTTCGTCCCATGAGCAGTTCTTC. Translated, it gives CASNFRQGSSHEQFF.